The 31 T cell receptor beta chains below were found in one sample sequenced in a study of blood T cell repertoires in COVID-19. Libraries were prepared by immunoSEQ multiplex PCR; TCRdb keeps only in-frame clonotypes and omits some of them. This table has 100,000 or so clones, 85% appearing once. Sequencing used peripheral blood. Source of these receptors: a man aged 50-59 years with acute or convalescent COVID-19.

V and J are TRBV10-1 and TRBJ2-2; 8 bases are a match to TRBD1. Per germline, CDR1 WNHNN and CDR2 SYGVQD (reference sequence). The CDR3 length is 18 residues. V shed 3 bases and J 2 bases; nucleotides not matched to a gene: 11. The CDR3: CASSETYDGQGNTGELFF. The CDR3, as DNA: TGCGCCAGCAGTGAAACCTATGATGGACAGGGAAACACCGGGGAGCTGTTTTTT.

This clone has only one observation. The chain couples TRBV10-1 to TRBJ2-7, with 10 bases that match TRBD1. Germline values: CDR1 WNHNN, CDR2 SYGVQD (reference sequence). The trim removed 5 bases at V and 4 bases at J, leaving 5 bases unmatched. This CDR3 spans 14 amino acids. The CDR3 DNA is TGCGCCAGCAGTAAGACAGGGGGCCTTTACGAGCAGTACTTC. Its translation is CASSKTGGLYEQYF.

This clone has a single count. The rearrangement joins TRBV25-1 to TRBJ1-1, with a weak D call TRBD1 (5 bases). CDR1 is MGHDK, CDR2 SYGVNS, per germline. The CDR3 is 16 amino acids. The germline V and J ends were trimmed by 4 bases and 4 bases, with 19 bases remaining between them. CDR3: CASSGVAQGLGTEAFF. CDR3 in DNA: TGTGCCAGCAGTGGGGTTGCGCAGGGATTAGGCACTGAAGCTTTCTTT.

The chain links TRBV10-3 to TRBJ2-2; D uncertain. The V gene's germline CDR1 is ENHRY and CDR2 SYGVKD. V shed 4 bases and J shed 6 bases, with 6 bases lying between them. The CDR3 totals 12 residues. The chain's CDR3 is CAISGTAGELFF. The CDR3 region has the DNA TGTGCCATCAGTGGTACGGCCGGGGAGCTGTTTTTT.

This chain connects TRBV5-1 to TRBJ1-6; 8 bases match TRBD1. There are 16 residues in the CDR3. Trimming cost V 0 bases and J 9 bases; bases outside gene matches: 8. Germline V gene lookup returns CDR1 SGHRS and CDR2 YFSETQ. The CDR3 nucleotides read TGCGCCAGCAGCTTGGGGTCACAGGGGGATACTTCACCCCTCCACTTT. Its translation: CASSLGSQGDTSPLHF.

The chain joins TRBV5-1 to TRBJ2-7, with D possibly TRBD1 on 6 matching bases. The CDR3 is made up of 13 amino acids. The V gene lost 2 bases and the J gene lost 2 bases, with 8 bases spanning the gap. CDR1 is SGHRS, CDR2 YFSETQ, per germline. CDR3: CASSFGQTYEQYF. CDR3 nucleotides: TGCGCCAGCAGCTTCGGACAGACCTACGAGCAGTACTTC.

This clone is a singleton in its sample. The genes are TRBV10-3 and TRBJ1-5; TRBD1 might be the D (6 bases). This CDR3 has 17 residues. Germline CDR1 and CDR2: ENHRY and SYGVKD. Trimming stripped 0 bases from V and 7 bases from J, with 19 bases between. CDR3 bases: TGTGCCATCAGTGAGTCGATAGAGGGTACAGGGCCCCAGCCCCAGCATTTT. Translated: CAISESIEGTGPQPQHF.

The rearrangement joins TRBV21-1 to TRBJ2-1; the DNA was not compared with TRBD2, the D call given in the table. TRBV21-1 is labeled a pseudogene. The CDR3 spans 18 residues. The CDR3 sequence: CASSKGTSGTSSYNEQFF. In DNA form, the CDR3 reads TGTGCCAGCAGCAAAGGGACTAGCGGAACCAGCTCCTACAATGAGCAGTTCTTC.

This chain links TRBV7-8 with TRBJ1-2, with D possibly matching TRBD1 (5 bases). The CDR3 length is 12 residues. The germline gives CDR1 SGHVS, CDR2 FQNEAQ. V lost 2 bases, J lost 10 bases, and 11 bases lay in between. The CDR3 here is CASSLNRIDYTF. The DNA for the CDR3 is TGTGCCAGCAGCTTAAACAGGATTGACTACACCTTC.

V gene TRBV18 combines with J gene TRBJ1-4; TRBD1 matches 7 bases. With 5 bases clipped from V and 0 bases from J, the junction kept 9 bases outside the gene matches. Germline V gene sequence: CDR1 KGHSH, CDR2 LQKENI. The CDR3 covers 17 residues. DNA of the CDR3: TGTGCCAGCTCATACTTGACAGGGATAGCAACTAATGAAAAACTGTTTTTT. As protein: CASSYLTGIATNEKLFF. Variable domain in full (rest from reference TRBV18 and TRBJ1-4): NAGVMQNPRHLVRRRGQEARLRCSPMKGHSHVYWYRQLPEEGLKFMVYLQKENIIDESGMPKERFSAEFPKEGPSILRIQQVVRGDSAAYFCASSYLTGIATNEKLFFGSGTQLSVL.

The genes are TRBV25-1 and TRBJ1-4; D is uncertain. CDR1 MGHDK and CDR2 SYGVNS come from the germline V gene. This CDR3 is built from 11 residues. The germline V and J ends were trimmed by 6 bases and 4 bases, with 3 bases remaining between them. The CDR3 region has the DNA TGTGCCAGCAGACATAATGAAAAACTGTTTTTT. This encodes CASRHNEKLFF.

This chain uses TRBV13 with TRBJ1-1; D perhaps matches TRBD1 (6 bases). Germline CDR1 reads PRHDT; CDR2 reads FYEKMQ (reference sequence). There are 13 residues in the CDR3. The V end lost 5 bases, the J end lost 11 bases, and 18 bases lay between the germline ends. For the CDR3, the DNA is TGTGCCAGCAGCCTGCAGGGAGGGGGATGGGCTTTCTTT. The encoded protein is CASSLQGGGWAFF.

The chain recombines TRBV5-1 with TRBJ2-5; 7 bases agree with TRBD2. The CDR3 consists of 15 residues. Germline V gene lookup returns CDR1 SGHRS and CDR2 YFSETQ. Germline trimming cut 4 bases from V and 5 bases from J; bases unmatched to any gene: 11. CDR3 residues: CASSLQRLAGETQYF. The DNA of the CDR3 is TGCGCCAGCAGCCTGCAAAGACTAGCAGGGGAGACCCAGTACTTC.

The chain combines TRBV29-1 with TRBJ1-1; 10 bases are shared with TRBD1. Germline V gene sequence: CDR1 SQVTM, CDR2 ANQGSEA. The V and J ends lost 4 bases and 1 base, in that order; junction bases with no gene match: 12. The CDR3 has 17 residues. The CDR3 region has the DNA TGCAGCGTTGTCCCCGGGACAGGGGTAATAAAGAACACTGAAGCTTTCTTT. It encodes CSVVPGTGVIKNTEAFF. Full variable domain (outside the CDR3, taken from reference TRBV29-1 and TRBJ1-1): SAVISQKPSRDICQRGTSLTIQCQVDSQVTMMFWYRQQPGQSLTLIATANQGSEATYESGFVIDKFPISRPNLTFSTLTVSNMSPEDSSIYLCSVVPGTGVIKNTEAFFGQGTRLTVV.

This rearrangement joins TRBV14 to TRBJ2-2; 7 positions agree with TRBD1. Germline V gives CDR1 SGHDN, CDR2 FVKESK. This CDR3 has 15 residues. V shed 3 bases and J 9 bases; nucleotides not matched to a gene: 10. DNA of the CDR3: TGTGCCAGCAGCCAGGAGACAGGGTTTGGCAGGGAGCTGTTTTTT. It yields the protein CASSQETGFGRELFF.

This clone was observed a single time. This chain joins TRBV12-5 and TRBJ2-5; TRBD1 aligns across 9 bases. The length of the CDR3 is 15 residues. V gave up 6 bases and J gave up 5 bases; unmatched junction bases: 10. The germline gives CDR1 LGHNT, CDR2 FRNRAP. CDR3 in amino acids: CASGPTGQGLETQYF. The CDR3 DNA follows: TGTGCTAGTGGCCCGACGGGACAGGGTCTGGAGACCCAGTACTTC.

The chain couples TRBV2 to TRBJ2-2; 11 bases fit TRBD2. The germline CDR1 and CDR2 sequences are SNHLY and FYNNEI. This CDR3 contains 16 residues. With V trimmed by 6 bases and J by 1 base, 4 bases remained unmatched. The CDR3 sequence: CASRPGLAVNTGELFF. The DNA for the CDR3 is TGTGCCAGCAGGCCGGGACTAGCGGTGAACACCGGGGAGCTGTTTTTT.

The chain carries TRBV18 and TRBJ2-6; tentatively, D is TRBD1 (5 bases). CDR1 is KGHSH, CDR2 LQKENI, per germline. This CDR3 has 15 amino acids. Trimming removed 5 bases from V and 0 bases from J, with 8 bases in between. The DNA of the CDR3 is TGTGCCAGCTCAGATAGGGGCTCTGGGGCCAACGTCCTGACTTTC. This codes for CASSDRGSGANVLTF.

The chain carries TRBV4-1 and TRBJ2-2; 9 nucleotides line up with TRBD2. Trimming cost V 0 bases and J 2 bases; bases outside gene matches: 13. CDR3 size: 20 residues. Germline V lookup: CDR1 MGHRA, CDR2 YSYEKL. CDR3 region: CASSQEGYRREGDNTGELFF. CDR3 sequence (DNA): TGCGCCAGCAGCCAAGAAGGTTATCGGCGGGAGGGGGACAACACCGGGGAGCTGTTTTTT.

The CDR3 loop is CASSLIGTANTGELFF. DNA for the CDR3: TGCGCCAGCAGCTTAATTGGGACAGCGAACACCGGGGAGCTGTTTTTT. The chain employs TRBV5-1 and TRBJ2-2, with TRBD1 matching 7 bases. The CDR3 spans 16 residues. With 2 bases clipped from V and 0 bases from J, the junction kept 4 bases outside the gene matches. Germline values: CDR1 SGHRS, CDR2 YFSETQ.

The chain carries TRBV6-5 and TRBJ1-3; possibly TRBD1 for D (5 bases). The germline V gene has CDR1 MNHEY and CDR2 SVGAGI. The CDR3 is made up of 14 amino acids. The V end was cut by 2 bases, the J end by 4 bases, with 9 bases between. CDR3 loop: CASSYRGSGNTIYF. The CDR3 DNA reads TGTGCCAGCAGTTACAGGGGATCGGGAAACACCATATATTTT.

This clone was counted a single time. The gene calls are TRBV6-5 and TRBJ1-2; TRBD1 is a possible D gene (6 bases). In germline, CDR1 is MNHEY, CDR2 SVGAGI. The CDR3 is 14 residues long. V was clipped by 6 bases and J by 1 base, with 12 bases between them. CDR3 bases: TGTGCCAGCAGCTCCAGGGGTATTAACTATGGCTACACCTTC. Its translation is CASSSRGINYGYTF.

The V and J genes are TRBV18 and TRBJ1-3; TRBD1 might be the D (6 bases). V lost 6 bases, J lost 1 base, and 10 bases lay in between. Germline V lookup: CDR1 KGHSH, CDR2 LQKENI. The CDR3 extends over 14 amino acids. The CDR3 spells CASSLDSSGNTIYF. The CDR3 coding sequence is TGTGCCAGCTCCCTGGACAGTTCTGGAAACACCATATATTTT.

The chain employs TRBV6-1 and TRBJ2-5; 8 nucleotides match TRBD1. Germline values: CDR1 MNHNS, CDR2 SASEGT. The CDR3 totals 15 residues. J was trimmed by 1 base and V by 3 bases; bases with no gene match: 4. The CDR3 is CASSDRGPLQETQYF. In DNA form, the CDR3 reads TGTGCCAGCAGTGACAGGGGGCCCCTCCAAGAGACCCAGTACTTC.

The count of this clone is one. The chain employs TRBV24-1 and TRBJ1-2; TRBD1 matches at 9 bases. Trimming took 6 bases from V and 5 from J; bases not matched to a gene: 9. Per the germline V gene, CDR1 is KGHDR and CDR2 is SFDVKD. This CDR3 is 15 amino acids long. CDR3: CATSTPQGQGYGYTF. In DNA, the CDR3 is TGTGCCACCAGTACCCCCCAGGGACAGGGTTATGGCTACACCTTC.

The chain has TRBV5-8 and TRBJ2-5, with D possibly TRBD2 on 6 matching bases. Germline V gene data show CDR1 as SGHTS and CDR2 as YDEGEE. This CDR3 is 14 amino acids long. Deletions cut 1 base from V and 7 bases from J, with 14 bases between. The DNA of the CDR3 is TGTGCCAGCAGCTTGAGGGACTTTAGTACGACCCAGTACTTC. This codes for CASSLRDFSTTQYF.

The chain uses TRBV9 and TRBJ1-6, with TRBD1 identical over 7 bases. Germline lookup yields CDR1 SGDLS and CDR2 YYNGEE. CDR3 size: 15 residues. The trim removed 1 base at V and 9 bases at J, leaving 7 bases unmatched. CDR3 residues: CASSVWRQGGSPLHF. The CDR3 nucleotides are TGTGCCAGCAGCGTATGGAGACAGGGTGGTTCACCCCTCCACTTT.

V usage is TRBV25-1 and J usage is TRBJ2-7; 9 bases line up with TRBD1. After removal of 3 bases from V and 7 bases from J, the junction contained 4 bases not matched to a gene. The germline V gene has CDR1 MGHDK and CDR2 SYGVNS. CDR3 length equals 13 residues. CDR3 nucleotide sequence: TGTGCCAGCAGTGACCTTGGACAGGGGGAGCAGTACTTC. Encoded protein: CASSDLGQGEQYF.

The V gene is TRBV5-1, the J gene TRBJ2-2; tentative D call: TRBD1 (6 bases). CDR1 and CDR2 from the germline V gene are SGHRS and YFSETQ. V lost 2 bases, J lost 5 bases, and 7 bases lay in between. The CDR3 is made up of 13 amino acids. CDR3 nucleotides: TGCGCCAGCAGCTTCCAGGGGACCGGGGAGCTGTTTTTT. Translation: CASSFQGTGELFF.

The chain has TRBV25-1 and TRBJ1-1; a weak D match, TRBD1 (5 bases). Germline CDR1 reads MGHDK; CDR2 reads SYGVNS. The CDR3 has 15 residues. Trimming took 5 bases from V and 5 from J, leaving 18 bases between them. The CDR3 DNA sequence: TGTGCCAGCAGTACCCCCGGGAGGGAGGGGACTGAAGCTTTCTTT. The encoded protein is CASSTPGREGTEAFF. Full variable domain (missing parts from reference TRBV25-1 and TRBJ1-1): EADIYQTPRYLVIGTGKKITLECSQTMGHDKMYWYQQDPGMELHLIHYSYGVNSTEKGDLSSESTVSRIRTEHFPLTLESARPSHTSQYLCASSTPGREGTEAFFGQGTRLTVV.

The chain has TRBV7-6 and TRBJ2-7; 16 bases are a match to TRBD2. Germline CDR1 reads SGHVS; CDR2 reads FNYEAQ. V was pared by 2 bases and J by 6 bases, with 7 bases of the junction left unmatched. CDR3 size: 17 residues. CDR3 bases: TGTGCCAGCAGCTTAAGGGGGACTAGCGGGAGGGCAGGCGAGCAGTACTTC. Protein sequence: CASSLRGTSGRAGEQYF.